Shown below are 17 T cell receptor beta chains from a single sample sequenced in a study of shared clonotypes between healthy human individuals. Clones were read by immunoSEQ multiplex PCR, and TCRdb kept only the in-frame ones, dropping some. Among about 460,000 clones listed, roughly 80% were seen once. Sequenced sample: PBMCs. The receptors shown here come from a woman in her thirties or forties in good health. Some clones in this sample may be carry-over from other donors' samples.

This clone was picked up a small number of times. This chain links TRBV18 with TRBJ2-1; 7 bases are shared with TRBD1. V was clipped by 4 bases and J by 10 bases; unmatched bases: 4. Germline loops: CDR1 KGHSH, CDR2 LQKENI. This CDR3 spans 12 amino acids. The CDR3 DNA reads TGTGCCAGCTCACTCACACAGGGGGAGCAGTTCTTC. Translating gives CASSLTQGEQFF.

This chain joins TRBV7-2 and TRBJ2-1; either TRBD1 or TRBD2 may supply D (5 bases each). The CDR3 consists of 13 residues. Trimming pared 1 base from V and 10 bases from J, leaving 11 bases between. Looked up from germline, CDR1 is SGHTA and CDR2 is FQGNSA. CDR3 protein: CASSLDLGDEQFF. CDR3 nucleotides: TGTGCCAGCAGCTTAGATTTGGGGGACGAGCAGTTCTTC.

The CDR3 here is CASSQSGTSSGGELFF. The CDR3, as DNA: TGTGCCAGCAGCCAATCCGGGACTTCCTCAGGGGGGGAGCTGTTTTTT. The V gene is TRBV4-2, the J gene TRBJ2-2, with a weak D call TRBD2 (6 bases). The V end was cut by 2 bases, the J end by 8 bases, with 18 bases between. CDR3 length: 16 amino acids. Germline loops: CDR1 LGHNA, CDR2 YNFKEQ.

In this sample, this clone turned up once. The rearrangement uses TRBV15 and TRBJ2-3, with 10 bases identical to TRBD2. The CDR3 loop spans 16 amino acids. V shed 5 bases, J shed 3 bases, and the junction held 8 bases outside the gene matches. Looked up from germline, CDR1 is LNHNV and CDR2 is YYDKDF (reference sequence). The CDR3 is CATSLGTSESTDTQYF. In nucleotides, the CDR3 is TGTGCCACCAGCTTAGGGACTAGCGAATCGACAGATACGCAGTATTTT.

The genes are TRBV5-1 and TRBJ2-7; unclear D gene. CDR3 length: 14 residues. Between the trimmed V and J ends, which lost 0 bases and 2 bases, there was a span of 9 bases. Germline V gene lookup returns CDR1 SGHRS and CDR2 YFSETQ. The CDR3 spells CASSLVAPAYEQYF. The CDR3 DNA reads as TGCGCCAGCAGCTTGGTTGCCCCAGCCTACGAGCAGTACTTC. The full variable domain, rest sourced from reference TRBV5-1 and TRBJ2-7, is KAGVTQTPRYLIKTRGQQVTLSCSPISGHRSVSWYQQTPGQGLQFLFEYFSETQRNKGNFPGRFSGRQFSNSRSEMNVSTLELGDSALYLCASSLVAPAYEQYFGPGTRLTVT.

The chain joins TRBV5-6 to TRBJ1-5, with D maybe TRBD1 (5 bases). V was trimmed by 2 bases and J by 4 bases, leaving 10 bases between them. The CDR3 has 14 residues. Germline values: CDR1 SGHDT, CDR2 YYEEEE. CDR3 DNA: TGTGCCAGCAGCTTAGTGGGGCCGAATCAGCCCCAGCATTTT. As protein: CASSLVGPNQPQHF.

V gene TRBV18 combines with J gene TRBJ2-5; possibly TRBD1 for D (6 bases). V dropped 2 bases and J dropped 7 bases, with 17 bases sitting between them. CDR3 length equals 15 residues. In germline, CDR1 is KGHSH, CDR2 LQKENI. CDR3 in amino acids: CASSPSPGQGGTQYF. In DNA form, the CDR3 reads TGTGCCAGCTCACCATCTCCGGGACAAGGGGGGACCCAGTACTTC.

A word on this clone: A much larger clonotype is one base distant, so this may be a read error. In the same sample, other DNA sequences code for this CDR3. The chain has TRBV30 and TRBJ2-3; D is unresolved. CDR3 size: 11 residues. Germline V gene lookup returns CDR1 GTSNPN and CDR2 SVGIG (reference sequence). This CDR3 reads CAWKPVGTQYF. In DNA, the CDR3 is TGTGCCTGGAAACCCGTGGGTACGCAGTATTTC. The entire variable domain, with the rest obtained from reference TRBV30 and TRBJ2-3, is as follows: SQTIHQWPATLVQPVGSPLSLECTVEGTSNPNLYWYRQAAGRGLQLLFYSVGIGQISSEVPQNLSASRPQDRQFILSSKKLLLSDSGFYLCAWKPVGTQYFGPGTRLTVL.

This chain's CDR3 is CASTPGGRNEQYF. CDR3 coding DNA: TGTGCCAGCACCCCCGGGGGGAGGAACGAGCAGTACTTC. This chain joins TRBV28 and TRBJ2-7, with TRBD2 matching 7 bases. Germline V gene sequence: CDR1 MDHEN, CDR2 SYDVKM. The CDR3 totals 13 residues. J gave up 5 bases and V 7 bases, and 8 bases lay outside the gene matches.

The chain employs TRBV6-6 and TRBJ1-2; D is possibly TRBD1 (5 bases). The germline V gene has CDR1 MNHNY and CDR2 SVGAGI (reference sequence). The CDR3 loop spans 16 amino acids. V was pared by 5 bases and J by 2 bases, with 18 bases between. The CDR3 DNA is TGTGCCAGCAGTGTTTCCTCAGAGACAGTAAACTATGGCTACACCTTC. It specifies CASSVSSETVNYGYTF.

The J gene is TRBJ1-5, the V gene TRBV30, with a possible D match to TRBD1 (5 bases). This CDR3 is 14 amino acids long. V was pared by 3 bases and J by 4 bases, with 13 bases between. CDR1 is GTSNPN, CDR2 SVGIG, per germline (reference sequence). The CDR3 coding sequence is TGTGCCTGGAGACAAACGGGGGGGAATCAGCCCCAGCATTTT. Protein sequence: CAWRQTGGNQPQHF.

The rearrangement links TRBV6-5 to TRBJ1-5, with 7 bases that match TRBD1. The V gene's germline CDR1 is MNHEY and CDR2 SVGAGI. V was clipped by 5 bases and J by 6 bases; unmatched bases: 10. The CDR3 has 15 amino acids. CDR3 residues: CASSGDRFSFQPQHF. CDR3 DNA: TGTGCCAGCAGTGGGGACAGATTTAGTTTTCAGCCCCAGCATTTT.

CDR3 residues: CVRTQWWGTSGISSYEQYF. In DNA, the CDR3 is TGTGTCAGAACCCAGTGGTGGGGGACTAGCGGGATTTCCTCCTACGAGCAGTACTTC. The chain has TRBV7-5 and TRBJ2-7; the listed D gene, TRBD2, was not tested against the DNA. TRBV7-5 counts as a pseudogene. This CDR3 region has 19 residues.

The chain recombines TRBV21-1 with TRBJ1-2. TRBV21-1 is noted as a pseudogene. The CDR3 is 14 amino acids. CDR3: CASSKALAALGYTF. CDR3 coding DNA: TGTGCCAGCAGCAAAGCGCTGGCTGCACTTGGCTACACCTTC.

To note about this clone: This probably arose from a read error, given a far larger clone one base away. The sample carries other DNA sequences with the same CDR3. This rearrangement joins TRBV29-1 to TRBJ2-5, with 9 bases aligning to TRBD1. With V trimmed by 6 bases and J by 11 bases, 13 bases remained unmatched. CDR1 is SQVTM and CDR2 is ANQGSEA in the germline V gene. The CDR3 loop spans 13 amino acids. CDR3 residues: CSVATGGSYEQYF. The CDR3, as DNA: TGCAGCGTGGCCACAGGGGGCTCCTATGAGCAGTACTTC.

This clone was seen once. The chain uses TRBV2 and TRBJ2-5; 7 bases align to TRBD1. The last part of the DNA fits TRBJ2-7 better; the J call may be wrong. The CDR3 sequence is 14 residues long. Germline lookup yields CDR1 SNHLY and CDR2 FYNNEI. The CDR3 DNA follows: TGTGCCAGCAGAAGAGGGACAGAAGATTACGAGCAGTACTTC. Residues: CASRRGTEDYEQYF.

As regards this clone: It is likely a read error: a sequence one base away is far more abundant. The final CDR3 position lacks the conserved phenylalanine or tryptophan, pointing to a likely read error. The chain couples TRBV28 to TRBJ2-7; a possible D gene is TRBD2 (6 bases). The CDR3 spans 15 residues. V was trimmed by 5 bases and J by 2 bases, leaving 16 bases between them. Germline CDR1 reads MDHEN; CDR2 reads SYDVKM. CDR3 loop: CASSPHGLTTYEQYL. In DNA form, the CDR3 reads TGTGCCAGCAGTCCCCATGGACTAACAACCTACGAGCAGTACCTC.